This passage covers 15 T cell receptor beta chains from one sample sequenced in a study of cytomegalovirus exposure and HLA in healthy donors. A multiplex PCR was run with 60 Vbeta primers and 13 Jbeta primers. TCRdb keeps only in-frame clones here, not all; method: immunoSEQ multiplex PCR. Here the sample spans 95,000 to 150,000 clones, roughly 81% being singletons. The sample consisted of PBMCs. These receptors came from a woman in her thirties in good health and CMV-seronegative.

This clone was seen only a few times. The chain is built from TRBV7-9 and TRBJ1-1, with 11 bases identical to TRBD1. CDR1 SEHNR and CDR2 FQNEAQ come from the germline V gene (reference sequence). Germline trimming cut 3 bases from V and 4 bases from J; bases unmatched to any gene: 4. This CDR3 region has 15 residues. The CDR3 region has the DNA TGTGCCAGCAGCTTTGGGACAGGGGGGTTCACTGAAGCTTTCTTT. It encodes CASSFGTGGFTEAFF.

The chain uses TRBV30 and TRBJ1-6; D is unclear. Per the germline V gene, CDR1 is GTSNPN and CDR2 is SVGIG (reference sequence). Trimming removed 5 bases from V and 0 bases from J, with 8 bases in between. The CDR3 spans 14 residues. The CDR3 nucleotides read TGTGCCTGGCGTGGGAGCTCCTATAATTCACCCCTCCACTTT. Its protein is CAWRGSSYNSPLHF.

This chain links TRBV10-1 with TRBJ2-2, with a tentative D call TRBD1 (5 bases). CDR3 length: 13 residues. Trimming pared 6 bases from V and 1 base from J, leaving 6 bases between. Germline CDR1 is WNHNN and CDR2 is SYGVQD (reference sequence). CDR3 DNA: TGCGCCAGCAGCCAGGGGAACACCGGGGAGCTGTTTTTT. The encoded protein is CASSQGNTGELFF.

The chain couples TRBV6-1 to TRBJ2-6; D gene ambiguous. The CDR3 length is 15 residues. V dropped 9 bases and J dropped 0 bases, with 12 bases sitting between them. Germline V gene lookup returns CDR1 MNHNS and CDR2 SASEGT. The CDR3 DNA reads TGTGCCAGTTTGCTACAGACCTCTGGGGCCAACGTCCTGACTTTC. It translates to CASLLQTSGANVLTF.

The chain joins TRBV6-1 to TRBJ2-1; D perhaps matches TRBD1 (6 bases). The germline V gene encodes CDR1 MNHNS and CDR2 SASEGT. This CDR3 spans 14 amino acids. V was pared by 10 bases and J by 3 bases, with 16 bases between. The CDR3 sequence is CATLSWGHYNEQFF. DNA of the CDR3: TGTGCCACCTTAAGCTGGGGACACTACAATGAGCAGTTCTTC.

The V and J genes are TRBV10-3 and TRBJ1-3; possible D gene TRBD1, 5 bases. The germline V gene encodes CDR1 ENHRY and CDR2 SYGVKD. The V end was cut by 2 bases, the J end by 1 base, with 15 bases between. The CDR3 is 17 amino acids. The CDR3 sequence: CAISERAGRTSGNTIYF. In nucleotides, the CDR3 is TGTGCCATCAGTGAGAGGGCAGGGAGGACGTCTGGAAACACCATATATTTT.

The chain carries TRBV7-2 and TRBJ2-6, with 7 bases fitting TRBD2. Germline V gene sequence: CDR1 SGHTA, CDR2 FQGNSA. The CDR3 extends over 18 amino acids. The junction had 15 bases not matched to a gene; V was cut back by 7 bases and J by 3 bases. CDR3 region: CASIAGDQPLGGANVLTF. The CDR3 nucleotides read TGTGCCAGCATCGCGGGGGATCAGCCTTTAGGTGGGGCCAACGTCCTGACTTTC. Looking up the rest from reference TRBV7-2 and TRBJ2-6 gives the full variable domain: GAGVSQSPSNKVTEKGKDVELRCDPISGHTALYWYRQSLGQGLEFLIYFQGNSAPDKSGLPSDRFSAERTGGSVSTLTIQRTQQEDSAVYLCASIAGDQPLGGANVLTFGAGSRLTVL.

The CDR3 DNA sequence: TGCGCCAGCAGCCAAGATGACAGGGGCCCGTCTGGCTACACCTTC. This sequence encodes CASSQDDRGPSGYTF. The chain uses TRBV4-1 and TRBJ1-2; TRBD1 agrees at 8 bases. CDR3 size: 15 residues. V was clipped by 0 bases and J by 7 bases; unmatched bases: 7. CDR1 MGHRA and CDR2 YSYEKL come from the germline V gene.

CDR3 sequence: CASSLPRVDTGELFF. CDR3 coding DNA: TGCGCCAGCAGCTTGCCCAGGGTCGACACCGGGGAGCTGTTTTTT. The gene calls are TRBV5-1 and TRBJ2-2, with D perhaps matching TRBD1 (5 bases). Between the trimmed V and J ends, which lost 1 base and 3 bases, there was a span of 10 bases. CDR3 length: 15 residues. Germline V gene lookup returns CDR1 SGHRS and CDR2 YFSETQ.

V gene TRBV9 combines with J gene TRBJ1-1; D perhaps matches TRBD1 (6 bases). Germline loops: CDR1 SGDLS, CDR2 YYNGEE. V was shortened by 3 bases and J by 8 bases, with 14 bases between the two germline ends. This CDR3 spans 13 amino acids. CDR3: CASSARGREEAFF. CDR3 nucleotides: TGTGCCAGCAGCGCCCGGGGGCGGGAGGAAGCTTTCTTT.

This chain's CDR3 is CATSPLPTRVVGTEAFF. The DNA for the CDR3 is TGTGCCACCAGCCCGCTCCCCACGAGGGTAGTGGGGACTGAAGCTTTCTTT. The rearrangement links TRBV15 to TRBJ1-1; D unclear. Germline assignment: CDR1 LNHNV and CDR2 YYDKDF (reference sequence). Between the trimmed V and J ends, which lost 5 bases and 5 bases, there was a span of 24 bases. This CDR3 contains 17 residues.

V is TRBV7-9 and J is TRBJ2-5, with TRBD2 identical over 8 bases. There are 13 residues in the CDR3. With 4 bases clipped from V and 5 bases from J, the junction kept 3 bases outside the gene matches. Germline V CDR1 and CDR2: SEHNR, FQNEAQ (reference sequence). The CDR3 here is CASSSLAVETQYF. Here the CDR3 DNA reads TGTGCCAGCAGCTCACTAGCGGTGGAGACCCAGTACTTC.

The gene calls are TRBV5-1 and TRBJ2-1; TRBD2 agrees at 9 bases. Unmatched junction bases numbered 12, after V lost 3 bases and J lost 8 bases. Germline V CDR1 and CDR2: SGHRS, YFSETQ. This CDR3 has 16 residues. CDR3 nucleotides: TGCGCCAGCAGCTCTGGCGTGGCTAGCGGGAATGATGAGCAGTTCTTC. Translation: CASSSGVASGNDEQFF.

The CDR3 here is CASSLGDRVAEQYF. DNA of the CDR3: TGTGCCAGCAGCTTAGGGGACAGGGTCGCCGAGCAGTACTTC. The chain links TRBV7-2 to TRBJ2-7; TRBD1 aligns across 9 bases. The CDR3 is made up of 14 amino acids. CDR1 SGHTA and CDR2 FQGNSA come from the germline V gene. The trim removed 1 base at V and 6 bases at J, leaving 4 bases unmatched.

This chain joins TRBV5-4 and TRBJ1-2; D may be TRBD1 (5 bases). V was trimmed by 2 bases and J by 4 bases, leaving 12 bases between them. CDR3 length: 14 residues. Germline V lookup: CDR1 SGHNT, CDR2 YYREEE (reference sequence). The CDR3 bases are TGTGCCAGCAGCTTTCGCGGGGGTGGCTATGGCTACACCTTC. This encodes CASSFRGGGYGYTF.